The rows below give T cell receptor beta chains drawn from one sample of a study of cytomegalovirus exposure and HLA in healthy donors. TCRdb's table, derived via immunoSEQ multiplex PCR, lists solely in-frame clones and lacks some. Among roughly 110,000 clones listed, roughly four fifths were seen once. Material: PBMCs. The source of these receptors is a man aged 45-65 years in good health and CMV-seronegative. CDR3s include the opening cysteine and the closing phenylalanine or tryptophan. The D gene is left open where the match is weak. The size entry is marked missing in some rows and otherwise reads once, few, many or a size class.

>-|TRBJ1-5|-|TRBV10-3
CAISESTSSHQPQHF
TGTGCCATCAGTGAGTCGACAAGCAGTCATCAGCCCCAGCATTTT
>-|TRBJ1-3|-|TRBV5-1
CASSVGASGNTIYF
TGCGCCAGCAGCGTAGGGGCCAGTGGAAACACCATATATTTT
>-|TRBJ2-2|-|TRBV7-2
CASSESPSVDTGELFF
TGTGCCAGCAGCGAATCCCCGAGTGTGGACACCGGGGAGCTGTTTTTT
>-|TRBJ2-1|-|TRBV1
CTSSQPLLVEGNNEQFF
TGCACCAGCAGCCAACCCCTACTTGTGGAGGGGAACAATGAGCAGTTCTTC
>-|TRBJ2-4|few|TRBV7-3
CASSSSPGNIQYF
TGTGCCAGCAGCTCAAGTCCCGGGAACATTCAGTACTTC
>TRBD1|TRBJ2-3|-|TRBV6-6
CASSYSTGGRDTQYF
TGTGCCAGCAGTTACTCGACAGGGGGCCGGGATACGCAGTATTTT
>TRBD1|TRBJ1-1|few|TRBV4-1
CASSQVYRGREAFF
TGCGCCAGCAGCCAAGTGTACAGGGGAAGGGAGGCTTTCTTT
>-|TRBJ1-1|-|TRBV2
CASGADMNTEAFF
TGTGCCAGCGGAGCAGATATGAACACTGAAGCTTTCTTT
>-|TRBJ1-1|-|TRBV7-9
CASSLHRTGNTEAFF
TGTGCCAGCAGCCTCCATCGTACAGGGAACACTGAAGCTTTCTTT
>-|TRBJ2-1|-|TRBV19
CASSPTDRQSTVF
TGTGCCAGTAGTCCCACAGACAGGCAGAGTACCGTCTTC
>-|TRBJ2-3|-|TRBV10-2
CASRPESPDTQYF
TGCGCCAGCAGGCCAGAATCGCCCGATACGCAGTATTTT
>TRBD1|TRBJ2-7|-|TRBV11-3
CASSLRTGTGYYEQYF
TGTGCCAGCAGCTTAAGGACCGGGACAGGATACTACGAGCAGTACTTC
>-|TRBJ1-2|-|TRBV19
CASSPRLLNYGYTF
TGTGCCAGTAGTCCCAGGCTTCTGAACTATGGCTACACCTTC
>-|TRBJ2-3|-|TRBV6-6
CASSYPGGTDTQYF
TGTGCCAGCAGTTACCCGGGGGGCACAGATACGCAGTATTTT
>-|TRBJ1-2|few|TRBV4-1
CASSQESNLRRGNYGYTF
TGCGCCAGCAGCCAAGAATCAAACCTCCGGAGGGGTAACTATGGCTACACCTTC
>-|TRBJ1-6|-|TRBV6-1
CASSEAPQEGSPLHF
TGTGCCAGCAGTGAAGCCCCCCAGGAGGGTTCACCCCTCCACTTT
>TRBD1|TRBJ2-3|-|TRBV19
CASSIGTGEFTDTQYF
TGTGCCAGTAGTATTGGGACAGGTGAATTCACAGATACGCAGTATTTT
>TRBD1|TRBJ1-5|-|TRBV10-3
CAISRSYGTDNQPQHF
TGTGCCATCAGTCGGTCATACGGGACAGACAATCAGCCCCAGCATTTT
>TRBD2|TRBJ2-3|-|TRBV28
CATGGGGAEDTQYF
TGTGCCACCGGGGGCGGGGGGGCTGAAGATACGCAGTATTTT
>-|TRBJ1-4|-|TRBV4-1
CASSYYDRSEKLFF
TGCGCCAGCAGCTACTACGACAGGTCGGAAAAACTGTTTTTT
>-|TRBJ2-7|few|TRBV25-1
CASSVTSSYEQYF
TGTGCCAGCAGTGTGACATCGTCCTACGAGCAGTACTTC
>-|TRBJ1-2|-|TRBV5-4
CASSLEGDGYTF
TGTGCCAGCAGCTTGGAGGGGGATGGCTACACCTTC
>-|TRBJ2-7|-|TRBV30
CAGRDIAYEQYF
TGTGCCGGCCGGGACATCGCCTACGAGCAGTACTTC
>-|TRBJ1-1|-|TRBV28
CASIEGGRGTEAFF
TGTGCCAGCATCGAGGGCGGGCGGGGGACTGAAGCTTTCTTT
>TRBD2|TRBJ2-2|-|TRBV5-1
CASSRVAGDLTGELFF
TGCGCCAGCAGCCGGGTAGCGGGGGATCTCACCGGGGAGCTGTTTTTT
>-|TRBJ2-5|-|TRBV7-2
CASSLRRAQETQYF
TGTGCCAGCAGCCTCCGGAGGGCGCAAGAGACCCAGTACTTC
>-|TRBJ1-3|-|TRBV11-2
CASSLAHDSSDTIYF
TGTGCCAGCAGCTTGGCCCACGATAGCTCGGACACCATATATTTT
>TRBD1|TRBJ1-4|-|TRBV5-1
CASSFRQGEKLFF
TGCGCCAGCAGCTTCCGACAGGGTGAAAAACTGTTTTTT
>-|TRBJ2-7|-|TRBV6-1
CASSWEQGFTYEQYF
TGTGCCAGCAGTTGGGAGCAAGGGTTCACCTACGAGCAGTACTTC
>-|TRBJ1-5|-|TRBV25-1
CASSAGPGNSNQPQHF
TGTGCCAGCAGTGCCGGCCCGGGAAATAGCAATCAGCCCCAGCATTTT
>TRBD1|TRBJ1-1|-|TRBV6-1
CASLQGANGEAFF
TGTGCCAGCCTACAGGGGGCTAACGGTGAAGCTTTCTTT
>-|TRBJ1-2|-|TRBV5-4
CASSLQAASGSYGYTF
TGTGCCAGCAGCTTGCAGGCAGCCTCGGGGAGCTATGGCTACACCTTC
>TRBD2|TRBJ2-1|-|TRBV4-1
CASSSRRGGPNEQFF
TGCGCCAGCAGCTCTAGGCGGGGGGGCCCTAATGAGCAGTTCTTC
>TRBD1|TRBJ1-4|-|TRBV7-9
CASSPSTGTGFGLFF
TGTGCCAGCAGCCCGAGTACCGGGACAGGGTTCGGACTGTTTTTT
>-|TRBJ1-4|-|TRBV7-9
CASSPLQGRGEKLFF
TGTGCCAGCAGCCCATTACAGGGCCGAGGTGAAAAACTGTTTTTT
>TRBD1|TRBJ2-3|once|TRBV6-5
CASSSGQEPDTQYF
TGTGCCAGCAGTTCTGGACAGGAACCAGATACGCAGTATTTT
>TRBD1|TRBJ2-1|-|TRBV19
CASSSSGQGPAPPDEQFF
TGTGCCAGTAGTTCATCCGGACAGGGTCCGGCACCCCCAGATGAGCAGTTCTTC
>TRBD1|TRBJ2-4|-|TRBV27
CASTAQGSVRDIQYF
TGTGCCAGCACGGCACAGGGGTCGGTTCGAGACATTCAGTACTTC
>-|TRBJ1-5|-|TRBV7-2
CASGLSNQPQHF
TGTGCCAGCGGGCTTAGCAATCAGCCCCAGCATTTT
>-|TRBJ1-4|-|TRBV19
CASTRGTTEKLFF
TGTGCCAGCACGCGCGGGACGACGGAAAAACTGTTTTTT
>-|TRBJ2-7|-|TRBV9
CASSEDLRGTYEQYF
TGTGCCAGCAGCGAAGACCTTAGGGGAACCTACGAGCAGTACTTC
>TRBD1|TRBJ1-4|-|TRBV7-9
CASSLTGASNEKLFF
TGTGCCAGCAGCCTCACAGGGGCTTCTAATGAAAAACTGTTTTTT
>-|TRBJ1-4|-|TRBV10-3
CAISESTGEGEKLFF
TGTGCCATCAGTGAGTCGACGGGGGAGGGGGAAAAACTGTTTTTT
>-|TRBJ1-1|-|TRBV2
CASSDKGVNTEAFF
TGTGCCAGCAGTGATAAGGGGGTGAACACTGAAGCTTTCTTT
>-|TRBJ1-1|-|TRBV5-1
CASSLDGGGTSTEAFF
TGCGCCAGCAGCTTGGATGGTGGGGGGACGAGCACTGAAGCTTTCTTT
>TRBD2|TRBJ2-7|-|TRBV10-3
CAISELRGGEYEQYF
TGTGCCATCAGTGAGCTGCGGGGGGGCGAATACGAGCAGTACTTC
>-|TRBJ1-3|-|TRBV6-7
CASSYPSGNTIYF
TGTGCCAGCAGTTACCCTTCCGGAAACACCATATATTTT
>-|TRBJ1-1|-|TRBV19
CASSHTNTEAFF
TGTGCCAGTTCACACACGAACACTGAAGCTTTCTTT
>-|TRBJ1-2|-|TRBV10-1
CASSEDSRWGYTF
TGCGCCAGCAGTGAAGACAGCCGCTGGGGCTACACCTTC
>-|TRBJ2-5|-|TRBV6-5
CASSYSGSGEETQYF
TGTGCCAGCAGTTACTCGGGTAGCGGAGAGGAGACCCAGTACTTC
>-|TRBJ2-1|-|TRBV29-1
CSVLTLGGPHLGEQFF
TGCAGCGTTTTAACTTTGGGGGGTCCCCACCTCGGTGAGCAGTTCTTC
>-|TRBJ1-2|-|TRBV6-5
CASSYSRREEGYTF
TGTGCCAGCAGTTACTCTAGGAGGGAAGAGGGCTACACCTTC
>-|TRBJ1-5|few|TRBV28
CASHRFTGDTRNQPQHF
TGTGCCAGCCACCGCTTTACCGGGGACACGCGGAATCAGCCCCAGCATTTT
>-|TRBJ1-2|-|TRBV7-2
CASSLIDYGYTF
TGTGCCAGCAGCTTAATCGACTATGGCTACACCTTC
>-|TRBJ1-1|few|TRBV6-6
CASSYRELNTEAFF
TGTGCCAGCAGTTATCGAGAACTAAACACTGAAGCTTTCTTT
>TRBD1|TRBJ2-5|once|TRBV19
CASSMGQRRETQYF
TGTGCCAGTAGTATGGGACAGCGTAGGGAGACCCAGTACTTC
>TRBD2|TRBJ2-3|-|TRBV18
CASSRGTSGASGADTQYF
TGTGCCAGCTCACGGGGGACTAGCGGAGCCAGTGGGGCAGATACGCAGTATTTT
>-|TRBJ1-2|-|TRBV19
CASSIAGEERYGYTF
TGTGCCAGTAGTATAGCTGGGGAGGAGAGGTATGGCTACACCTTC
>TRBD2|TRBJ2-3|-|TRBV28
CASRHLAGAGDTQYF
TGTGCCAGCAGACACCTAGCGGGGGCCGGGGATACGCAGTATTTT